Below, one T cell receptor beta chain is given with its context. In this sample, this clonotype turned up many times. Its antigen is currently not known. There are no base qualities to consult, and no much larger clone falls within one base. The source of the sample is a study of low-dose radiotherapy and immunotherapy resistance in tumors (dated by TCRdb to 2021 to 2024). Broadly, across the study: In Cohort 1, each fraction delivered 0.5 Gy every 2 weeks, and the prescribed total PTV dose was 6.5 Gy. For Cohort 2, the dose was 1 Gy per fraction given every two weeks, adding up to 13 Gy in total across 26 weeks. Patients were given nivolumab as a 240 mg flat dose every two weeks and ipilimumab at 1 mg/kg every six weeks, with both drugs delivered intravenously. Every two weeks, patients got intravenous cyclophosphamide at 200 mg/m2, given one day ahead of each radiation and immunotherapy administration. Starting on cycle 1 day 1, patients took 300 mg of aspirin by mouth once daily for four cycles. No randomization into treatment groups was done for the people taking part in the trial. Eight patients were included in the translational analysis, namely three from the first dose cohort plus the first five from the second dose cohort.

The sample's time point, from its label and the paper: before trial treatment. The donors took part in RACIN, a single-arm, phase I, dose-escalation trial that combined nivolumab, ipilimumab, aspirin, low-dose cyclophosphamide and low-dose radiotherapy. Eligible patients had advanced, TIL-negative solid tumors. First-strand cDNA was synthesized with Superscript III and a set of TRAV- and TRBV-specific primers, covering both TCRalpha and TCRbeta chains. TCRs were amplified with Phusion for 20 PCR cycles, with a constant-region primer paired with the adapter attached to the V primers. The MessageAmp II aRNA Amplification Kit was used to amplify the isolated mRNA, with in vitro transcription run for around 15 hours at 37 degrees C. The Dynabeads mRNA DIRECT Purification Kit was used to isolate mRNA for TCR sequencing. A second approximately 24-cycle Phusion PCR added indexed Illumina adapters, and products were purified with AMPure XP beads. An Illumina MiniSeq instrument was used to deep-sequence the TCRalpha and TCRbeta libraries. In the paper's pipeline: Custom Perl scripts were used to pool TCR sequences that encoded the same protein, to remove out-of-frame sequences, and to calculate the abundance of each clonotype. Any TCR sequence supported by only a single read was excluded from analysis. Shannon entropy, Gini index, clonality, richness, and the frequency of TCRs shared between repertoires were included as repertoire metrics. In TCRdb, the public reads were trimmed at Q25 with fastp and aligned with MiXCR, with productive beta chains retained. Merged by CDR3 protein, the rows form single entries marked with the most common genes and DNA. The authors' filters were not applied to this entry. The sample table holds 75,000 to 95,000 distinct CDR3 sequences, of which roughly 9% were seen once. About 1% of the sample comes from the top ten.

Per the germline V gene, SQVTM is the CDR1 and ANQGSEA is the CDR2. Its CDR3 holds 14 amino acids, cysteine through phenylalanine. The only DNA kept is the CDR3, 42 bases in frame from the first base. Deletion took 5 bases off V and 2 bases off J, with a span of 13 bases between the germline ends. Specimen: PBMCs, collected before treatment. The receptor's source is a male donor with prostate cancer. The V and J genes are TRBV29-1 and TRBJ1-5; the D gene is perhaps TRBD1, from 6 matching bases. Here is the DNA: TGCAGCGTTAAAGGGGGTACGGGCAATCAGCCCCAGCATTTT. This codes for CSVKGGTGNQPQHF.